This T cell receptor beta chain came from a study of B cell selection in AIRE deficiency. CD4+CD127+ cells were sorted as the conventional CD4 T cells. Comment on this clone: No antigen is known for it.

The method was immunoSEQ multiplex PCR; TCRdb's version includes in-frame clones alone and lacks a portion of them. The sample lists some 25,000 clones, less than 97% occurring once. V lost 0 bases, J lost 5 bases, and 6 bases lay in between. Germline CDR1 reads SGDLS; CDR2 reads YYNGEE. This CDR3 is 13 amino acids long. Findings of the study overall: Healthy donors alone shared 31.6% of 3,300 or so Treg sequences; patients alone approximately 9.1%. Shared Treg sequences were biased toward short CDR3s with few non-templated nucleotide insertions. AIRE-deficient Tconv and Treg repertoires matched healthy donors in TCRBV, CDR3 length, diversity. Only TCRbeta was sequenced; around 35% of shared healthy Treg sequences appeared in Tconv.

V usage is TRBV9 and J usage is TRBJ2-1, with D unresolved. The specimen sequenced was CD4+CD127+ conventional T cells sorted from PBMCs. The sequence was collected from a human donor in good health. In nucleotides, the CDR3 is TGTGCCAGCAGCGTAGTTGTGGACAATGAGCAGTTCTTC. It is translated as CASSVVVDNEQFF. Using reference TRBV9 and TRBJ2-1 for the parts outside the CDR3, the full variable domain is DSGVTQTPKHLITATGQRVTLRCSPRSGDLSVYWYQQSLDQGLQFLIQYYNGEERAKGNILERFSAQQFPDLHSELNLSSLELGDSALYFCASSVVVDNEQFFGPGTRLTVL.